This passage covers 10 T cell receptor beta chains from one sample sequenced in a study of blood T cell repertoires in COVID-19. The assay was immunoSEQ multiplex PCR, and TCRdb's table has in-frame clones only and misses some. The repertoire consists of 140,000 to 150,000 clones, with roughly 88% occurring once and the leading ten covering about 8%. The sample taken for sequencing was peripheral blood. The receptors originated from a woman aged 55-75 years with COVID-19, enrolled during active disease.

V and J are TRBV7-2 and TRBJ2-3; 7 bases match TRBD2. Germline V gene data show CDR1 as SGHTA and CDR2 as FQGNSA. V trimming: 3 bases; J trimming: 2 bases; junction bases outside the gene matches: 8. The CDR3 runs to 16 residues. The CDR3 reads CASSFTGGINTDTQYF. The DNA of the CDR3 is TGTGCCAGCAGCTTCACGGGGGGAATTAACACAGATACGCAGTATTTT.

The chain employs TRBV7-9 and TRBJ1-2; 9 bases line up with TRBD1. V lost 1 base and J lost 4; bases outside the gene matches: 4. Germline assignment: CDR1 SEHNR and CDR2 FQNEAQ (reference sequence). The CDR3 loop spans 15 amino acids. The CDR3 DNA sequence: TGTGCCAGCAGCTTAGAACAGGGGGCAGGCTATGGCTACACCTTC. Its protein product is CASSLEQGAGYGYTF. Looking up the rest from reference TRBV7-9 and TRBJ1-2 gives the full variable domain: DTGVSQNPRHKITKRGQNVTFRCDPISEHNRLYWYRQTLGQGPEFLTYFQNEAQLEKSRLLSDRFSAERPKGSFSTLEIQRTEQGDSAMYLCASSLEQGAGYGYTFGSGTRLTVV.

This chain connects TRBV15 to TRBJ1-6; TRBD1 might be the D (5 bases). This CDR3 region has 14 residues. Trimming took 2 bases from V and 10 from J, leaving 12 bases between them. CDR1 LNHNV and CDR2 YYDKDF come from the germline V gene (reference sequence). CDR3 residues: CATSRPTGGSPLHF. The CDR3 DNA reads TGTGCCACCAGCAGACCAACGGGGGGGTCACCCCTCCACTTT.

This clone was seen more than once but under ten times. The chain joins TRBV19 to TRBJ1-1, with 7 bases that match TRBD1. This CDR3 has 14 amino acids. The trim removed 6 bases at V and 1 base at J, leaving 5 bases unmatched. Germline values: CDR1 LNHDA, CDR2 SQIVND (reference sequence). The CDR3 here is CASRSGTENTEAFF. Written as DNA, the CDR3 is TGTGCCAGTAGGTCCGGGACAGAGAACACTGAAGCTTTCTTT. The full variable domain, its missing parts supplied by reference TRBV19 and TRBJ1-1, is DGGITQSPKYLFRKEGQNVTLSCEQNLNHDAMYWYRQDPGQGLRLIYYSQIVNDFQKGDIAEGYSVSREKKESFPLTVTSAQKNPTAFYLCASRSGTENTEAFFGQGTRLTVV.

The chain couples TRBV6-5 to TRBJ2-1, with 7 positions matching TRBD2. The CDR3 runs to 14 residues. Trimming removed 3 bases from V and 6 bases from J; junction bases left unmatched: 5. Germline V gene data show CDR1 as MNHEY and CDR2 as SVGAGI. For the CDR3, the DNA is TGTGCCAGCAGTTATGGACTAGATTCCAATGAGCAGTTCTTC. This codes for CASSYGLDSNEQFF.

The table lists this clone with a count of one. The V call is TRBV6-2 or TRBV6-3, the J call TRBJ2-3; 10 nucleotides line up with TRBD1. Germline V gene sequence: CDR1 MNHEY, CDR2 SVGEGT. The ends lost 6 bases at V and 3 bases at J; junction bases unmatched: 3. CDR3 length: 14 amino acids. CDR3 residues: CASSRTGGTDTQYF. The CDR3 DNA reads TGTGCCAGCAGCCGGACAGGGGGAACAGATACGCAGTATTTT.

The chain combines TRBV29-1 with TRBJ1-1; tentative D call: TRBD1 (6 bases). Trimming shortened V by 6 bases and J by 10 bases, and 21 bases separated the two germline ends. Germline-derived CDR1 and CDR2 are SQVTM and ANQGSEA. The CDR3 consists of 13 residues. The CDR3: CSVTGQTPFGAFF. DNA of the CDR3: TGCAGCGTGACCGGACAGACGCCCTTTGGAGCTTTCTTT.

The V gene is TRBV9, the J gene TRBJ2-7; 7 bases are a match to TRBD2. The CDR3 has 14 residues. V lost 7 bases and J lost 6; bases outside the gene matches: 13. Germline CDR1 SGDLS, CDR2 YYNGEE. CDR3 sequence (DNA): TGTGCCAGCTCGGGGAGGGACCCCGGATTCGAGCAGTACTTC. Protein: CASSGRDPGFEQYF.

The J gene is TRBJ2-6, the V gene TRBV7-3, with TRBD1 matching over 8 bases. Germline trimming cut 1 base from V and 0 bases from J; bases unmatched to any gene: 5. This CDR3 has 18 amino acids. The germline CDR1 and CDR2 sequences are SGHTA and FQGTGA. CDR3 sequence: CASSLSRTGYSGANVLTF. Written as DNA, the CDR3 is TGTGCCAGCAGCTTAAGTCGGACAGGGTACTCTGGGGCCAACGTCCTGACTTTC. Combining the CDR3 with reference TRBV7-3 and TRBJ2-6 gives the whole variable domain GAGVSQTPSNKVTEKGKYVELRCDPISGHTALYWYRQSLGQGPEFLIYFQGTGAADDSGLPNDRFFAVRPEGSVSTLKIQRTERGDSAVYLCASSLSRTGYSGANVLTFGAGSRLTVL.

V usage is TRBV5-1 and J usage is TRBJ1-5, with TRBD1 as a possible D gene (6 bases). CDR3 size: 14 residues. V gave up 0 bases and J gave up 5 bases, with 9 bases separating them. Germline V lookup: CDR1 SGHRS, CDR2 YFSETQ. CDR3 loop: CASSLEKGDQPQHF. The CDR3 DNA follows: TGCGCCAGCAGCTTGGAGAAGGGGGATCAGCCCCAGCATTTT.